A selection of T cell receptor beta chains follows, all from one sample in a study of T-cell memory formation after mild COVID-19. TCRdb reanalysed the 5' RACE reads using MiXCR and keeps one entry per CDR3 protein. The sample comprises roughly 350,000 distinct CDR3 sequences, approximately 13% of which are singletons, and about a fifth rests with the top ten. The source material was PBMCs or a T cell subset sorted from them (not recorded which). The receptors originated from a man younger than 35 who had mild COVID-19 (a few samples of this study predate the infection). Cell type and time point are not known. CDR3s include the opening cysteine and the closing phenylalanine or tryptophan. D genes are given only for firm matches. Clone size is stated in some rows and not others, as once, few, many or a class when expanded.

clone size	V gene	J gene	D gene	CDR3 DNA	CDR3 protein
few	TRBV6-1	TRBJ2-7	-	TGTGCCATTCGGACCCTCTTCGGCGAGCAGTACTTC	CAIRTLFGEQYF
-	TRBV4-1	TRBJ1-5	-	TGCGCCAGCAGCCCAACCACCTATAGCAATCAGCCCCAGCATTTT	CASSPTTYSNQPQHF
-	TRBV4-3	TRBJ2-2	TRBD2	TGCGCCAGCAGCCAAGGGACTAGGAAAAACACCGGGGAGCTGTTTTTT	CASSQGTRKNTGELFF
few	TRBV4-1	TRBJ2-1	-	TGCGCCAGCAGCCAAGATTTTCTCAGGGGGCAGTTCTTC	CASSQDFLRGQFF
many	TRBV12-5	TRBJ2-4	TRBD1	TGTGCTAGTGGCCACAGGGACAGGGGGCGCTGGGCCAAAAACATTCAGTACTTC	CASGHRDRGRWAKNIQYF
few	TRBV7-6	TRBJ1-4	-	TGTGCCAGCAGCCCAGGGGCAGTAGTTGAAAAACTGTTTTTT	CASSPGAVVEKLFF
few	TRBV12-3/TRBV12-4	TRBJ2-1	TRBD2	TGTGCCAGCACAGCGGGGGGGCCGAATGAGCAGTTCTTC	CASTAGGPNEQFF
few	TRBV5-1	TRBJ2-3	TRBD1	TGCGCCAGCAGCAAGTCCCCAGGGGGCCCCAGCACAGATACGCAGTATTTT	CASSKSPGGPSTDTQYF
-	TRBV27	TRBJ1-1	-	TGTGCCAGCTTTGGTTTCGGAGGGCCAGGAAAAGCTTTCTTT	CASFGFGGPGKAFF
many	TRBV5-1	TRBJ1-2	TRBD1	TGCGCCAGCTCCGAGAACAGGGGGTCATACTATGGCTACACCTTC	CASSENRGSYYGYTF
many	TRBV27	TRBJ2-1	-	TGTGCCAGCAGCTACGCTAGCGTCCCCTACAATGAGCAGTTCTTC	CASSYASVPYNEQFF
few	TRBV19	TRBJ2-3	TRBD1	TGTGCCTCCGGGACAGGGGCGCCAGATACGCAGTATTTT	CASGTGAPDTQYF
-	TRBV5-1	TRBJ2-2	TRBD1	TGCGCCAGCAGCTTTGGACAGGGGGTCGGCGGGGAGCTGTTTTTT	CASSFGQGVGGELFF
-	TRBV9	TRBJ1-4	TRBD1	TGTGCCAGCAGCGTAGCCCAGGGGGCGTATGGTGAAAAACTGTTTTTT	CASSVAQGAYGEKLFF
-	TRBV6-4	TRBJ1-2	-	TGTGCCAGCAATGGTGGAGGTGGCTACACCTTC	CASNGGGGYTF
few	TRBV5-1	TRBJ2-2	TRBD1	TGCGCCAGCAGCTTTCTACAGGGGCAAGGCACCGGGGAGCTGTTTTTT	CASSFLQGQGTGELFF
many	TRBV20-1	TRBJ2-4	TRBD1	TGCAGTGCCCAACAGGGGGGCGGTACCAAAAACATTCAGTACTTC	CSAQQGGGTKNIQYF
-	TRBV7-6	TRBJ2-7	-	TGTGCCAGCAGGGAAGGGGACGAGCAGTACTTC	CASREGDEQYF
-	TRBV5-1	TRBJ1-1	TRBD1	TGCGCCAGCAGCTCCGGGACAGGGTACGACACTGAAGCTTTCTTT	CASSSGTGYDTEAFF
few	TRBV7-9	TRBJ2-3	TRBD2	TGTGCCAGCAGCTTGTCGGGACTAGCGGGTAATACGCAGTATTTT	CASSLSGLAGNTQYF
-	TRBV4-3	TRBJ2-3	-	TGCGCCAGCAGCCGCAAGGGGGGGGGGCCTCTCGCAGATACGCAGTATTTT	CASSRKGGGPLADTQYF
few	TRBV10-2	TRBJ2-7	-	TGCGCCAGCAGGGAGACGGTCTCCTACGAGCAGTACTTC	CASRETVSYEQYF
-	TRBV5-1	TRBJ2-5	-	TGCGCCAGCAGCTTGGCCCTACTCCAAGAGACCCAGTACTTC	CASSLALLQETQYF
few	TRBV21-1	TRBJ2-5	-	TGTGCCAGCAGAACCCGGGAACTCCAAGAGACCCAGTACTTC	CASRTRELQETQYF
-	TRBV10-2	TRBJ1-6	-	TGCGCCAGCAGGAGGGGGGATAATTCACCCCTCCACTTT	CASRRGDNSPLHF
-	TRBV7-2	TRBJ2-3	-	TGTGCCAGCAGCTCAAAATTCATAGATACGCAGTATTTT	CASSSKFIDTQYF
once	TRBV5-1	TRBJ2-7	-	TGCGCCAGCAGCTTGGAAATATTGGACGAGCAGTACTTC	CASSLEILDEQYF
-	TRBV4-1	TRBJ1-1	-	TGCGCCAGCAGCCAAGACTTGCGCAGGGTGACTGAAGCTTTCTTT	CASSQDLRRVTEAFF
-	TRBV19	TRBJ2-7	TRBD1	TGTGCCAGTAGTTCTCTCCGGACAGGGAGAGAGACCCGCTACGAGCAGTACTTC	CASSSLRTGRETRYEQYF
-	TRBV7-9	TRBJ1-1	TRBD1	TGTGCCAGCAGCCGCACTGACAGGGGTAGAGCGGAAGTTTTCTTT	CASSRTDRGRAEVFF
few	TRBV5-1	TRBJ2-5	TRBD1	TGCGCCAGCATGGTGGGACAGGGTAGGACCCAGTACTTC	CASMVGQGRTQYF
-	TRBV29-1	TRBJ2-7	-	TGCAGCGTTTCCGTCGGCGGCGAGCAGTACTTC	CSVSVGGEQYF